Listed below are T cell receptor beta chains from one sample, sequenced in a study of T cell changes during pregnancy in multiple sclerosis. Profiled with immunoSEQ multiplex PCR; TCRdb holds only in-frame clones, not every one. The table has around 60,000 clones, 90% to 95% seen once. Sample: CD8+ T cells from peripheral blood mononuclear cells, taken in the third trimester of pregnancy. The source of these receptors is a female donor with multiple sclerosis, enrolled in a pregnancy study. Each CDR3 is given with its conserved first and last residue. The order of the fields is J gene, D gene, V gene, clone size, CDR3 protein, CDR3 DNA. The D gene is left open where the match is weak. Clone size is given for some rows only: seen once, a few or many times, or a class if the clone is expanded.

J gene: TRBJ1-5; D gene: TRBD1; V gene: TRBV7-9; clone size: -; CDR3 protein: CASSSTGTAHQPQHF; CDR3 DNA: TGTGCCAGCAGCTCGACTGGGACAGCTCATCAGCCCCAGCATTTT
J gene: TRBJ2-1; D gene: -; V gene: TRBV9; clone size: few; CDR3 protein: CASSVDGSQYNEQFF; CDR3 DNA: TGTGCCAGCAGCGTAGACGGTTCACAGTACAATGAGCAGTTCTTC
J gene: TRBJ1-1; D gene: -; V gene: TRBV27; clone size: -; CDR3 protein: CASSLYFQGRNTEAFF; CDR3 DNA: TGTGCCAGCAGTTTATACTTTCAGGGCCGGAACACTGAAGCTTTCTTT
J gene: TRBJ2-1; D gene: TRBD2; V gene: TRBV7-6; clone size: -; CDR3 protein: CASSLETSGDMYNEQFF; CDR3 DNA: TGTGCCAGCAGCTTAGAGACTAGCGGAGATATGTACAATGAGCAGTTCTTC
J gene: TRBJ2-1; D gene: TRBD2; V gene: TRBV4-3; clone size: -; CDR3 protein: CASRPLAGRGNEQFF; CDR3 DNA: TGCGCCAGCCGCCCTTTAGCGGGCCGCGGGAATGAGCAGTTCTTC
J gene: TRBJ1-1; D gene: -; V gene: TRBV13; clone size: -; CDR3 protein: CASSPRTDGDTEAFF; CDR3 DNA: TGTGCCAGCAGCCCACGGACAGACGGGGACACTGAAGCTTTCTTT
J gene: TRBJ1-1; D gene: -; V gene: TRBV7-9; clone size: -; CDR3 protein: CASSTPTTSNTEAFF; CDR3 DNA: TGTGCCAGCAGCACACCGACGACATCGAACACTGAAGCTTTCTTT
J gene: TRBJ2-7; D gene: TRBD2; V gene: TRBV4-3; clone size: -; CDR3 protein: CASSRLAGGSYEQYF; CDR3 DNA: TGCGCCAGCAGCCGACTAGCGGGAGGATCCTACGAGCAGTACTTC
J gene: TRBJ2-3; D gene: -; V gene: TRBV6-4; clone size: -; CDR3 protein: CASSDSPRRADTQYF; CDR3 DNA: TGTGCCAGCAGTGACTCCCCGCGGAGGGCAGATACGCAGTATTTT
J gene: TRBJ2-1; D gene: TRBD1; V gene: TRBV2; clone size: -; CDR3 protein: CASSGGDRGAYNEQFF; CDR3 DNA: TGTGCCAGCAGTGGGGGGGACAGGGGCGCCTACAATGAGCAGTTCTTC
J gene: TRBJ1-4; D gene: TRBD1; V gene: TRBV13; clone size: -; CDR3 protein: CASSLGNRGREKLFF; CDR3 DNA: TGTGCCAGCAGCTTAGGTAACAGGGGGCGAGAAAAACTGTTTTTT
J gene: TRBJ2-7; D gene: TRBD2; V gene: TRBV4-3; clone size: -; CDR3 protein: CASSQTSGTYEQYF; CDR3 DNA: TGCGCCAGCAGCCAGACTAGCGGTACCTACGAGCAGTACTTC
J gene: TRBJ2-1; D gene: -; V gene: TRBV19; clone size: few; CDR3 protein: CASSPSPRFGLRAWDEQFF; CDR3 DNA: TGTGCCAGTAGCCCGTCCCCGCGATTCGGCCTTCGAGCGTGGGATGAGCAGTTCTTC
J gene: TRBJ2-1; D gene: TRBD2; V gene: TRBV6-6; clone size: -; CDR3 protein: CASKRENYNEQFF; CDR3 DNA: TGTGCCAGCAAGCGGGAGAACTACAATGAGCAGTTCTTC
J gene: TRBJ2-7; D gene: TRBD2; V gene: TRBV10-2; clone size: -; CDR3 protein: CASETREGDEQYF; CDR3 DNA: TGCGCCAGCGAGACGCGGGAGGGGGACGAGCAGTACTTC
J gene: TRBJ2-1; D gene: TRBD2; V gene: TRBV10-3; clone size: -; CDR3 protein: CAISESELAGGNEQFF; CDR3 DNA: TGTGCCATCAGTGAGTCGGAACTAGCGGGAGGGAATGAGCAGTTCTTC
J gene: TRBJ1-5; D gene: TRBD1; V gene: TRBV10-3; clone size: -; CDR3 protein: CASHPGQGESQPQHF; CDR3 DNA: TGTGCAAGCCACCCGGGACAGGGGGAGTCTCAGCCCCAGCATTTT
J gene: TRBJ2-1; D gene: -; V gene: TRBV7-9; clone size: -; CDR3 protein: CASSNTAGLNNEQFF; CDR3 DNA: TGTGCCAGCAGCAACACAGCCGGCCTGAACAATGAGCAGTTCTTC
J gene: TRBJ2-5; D gene: -; V gene: TRBV5-6; clone size: -; CDR3 protein: CASSLTGEETQYF; CDR3 DNA: TGTGCCAGCAGCTTGACGGGGGAAGAGACCCAGTACTTC
J gene: TRBJ2-5; D gene: -; V gene: TRBV6-5; clone size: -; CDR3 protein: CASSKGPEGTQYF; CDR3 DNA: TGTGCCAGCAGCAAGGGACCGGAGGGGACCCAGTACTTC
J gene: TRBJ2-1; D gene: -; V gene: TRBV7-9; clone size: -; CDR3 protein: CASSSSINSYNEQFF; CDR3 DNA: TGTGCCAGCAGCTCCAGTATTAACTCCTACAATGAGCAGTTCTTC
J gene: TRBJ2-2; D gene: -; V gene: TRBV6-5; clone size: -; CDR3 protein: CASSYTTGIPGELFF; CDR3 DNA: TGTGCCAGCAGTTACACCACAGGAATCCCCGGGGAGCTGTTTTTT
J gene: TRBJ2-7; D gene: TRBD2; V gene: TRBV7-2; clone size: -; CDR3 protein: CASSLGTSGASYEQYF; CDR3 DNA: TGTGCCAGCAGCTTAGGAACTAGCGGGGCCTCCTACGAGCAGTACTTC
J gene: TRBJ1-5; D gene: -; V gene: TRBV10-2; clone size: -; CDR3 protein: CASRGGVSNQPQHF; CDR3 DNA: TGCGCCAGCAGGGGAGGGGTTAGCAATCAGCCCCAGCATTTT
J gene: TRBJ2-5; D gene: TRBD2; V gene: TRBV7-9; clone size: -; CDR3 protein: CASSSWDYSQETQYF; CDR3 DNA: TGTGCCAGCAGCTCATGGGACTACTCCCAAGAGACCCAGTACTTC